This entry describes one TCR beta chain. Its matching antigen is unknown. UMIs and sample barcodes were carried by the TCR alpha and TCR beta cDNA libraries that 5'RACE produced using constant-segment primers. TCRdb redid the calling of the 5' RACE reads with MiXCR, one entry per CDR3 protein. The sample yields a few hundred thousand distinct CDR3 sequences, under 25% seen once. This record comes from a study of T-cell memory formation after mild COVID-19. Study-wide results and limits: Proof of SARS-CoV-2 specificity was absent for the second-wave clones that crested on day 37. Contracting clones, day 15 to 85, had balanced CD4/CD8, and later expanders favored CD4+.

Sequencing was done on a sample of PBMCs or a T cell subset sorted from them (not recorded which). This receptor was obtained from a man aged 18 to 29 who had mild COVID-19 (a few samples of this study predate the infection). Cell type and time point are not known.

The CDR3 spells CATSRDRLAGGQPFADQYF. Here the CDR3 DNA reads TGTGCCACCAGCAGAGATCGGCTAGCGGGGGGCCAGCCATTCGCTGACCAGTACTTC. The chain couples TRBV15 to TRBJ2-5; 11 positions match TRBD2. This CDR3 comprises 19 residues. Trimming cost V 0 bases and J 10 bases; bases outside gene matches: 19. Per the germline V gene, CDR1 is LNHNV and CDR2 is YYDKDF (reference sequence).